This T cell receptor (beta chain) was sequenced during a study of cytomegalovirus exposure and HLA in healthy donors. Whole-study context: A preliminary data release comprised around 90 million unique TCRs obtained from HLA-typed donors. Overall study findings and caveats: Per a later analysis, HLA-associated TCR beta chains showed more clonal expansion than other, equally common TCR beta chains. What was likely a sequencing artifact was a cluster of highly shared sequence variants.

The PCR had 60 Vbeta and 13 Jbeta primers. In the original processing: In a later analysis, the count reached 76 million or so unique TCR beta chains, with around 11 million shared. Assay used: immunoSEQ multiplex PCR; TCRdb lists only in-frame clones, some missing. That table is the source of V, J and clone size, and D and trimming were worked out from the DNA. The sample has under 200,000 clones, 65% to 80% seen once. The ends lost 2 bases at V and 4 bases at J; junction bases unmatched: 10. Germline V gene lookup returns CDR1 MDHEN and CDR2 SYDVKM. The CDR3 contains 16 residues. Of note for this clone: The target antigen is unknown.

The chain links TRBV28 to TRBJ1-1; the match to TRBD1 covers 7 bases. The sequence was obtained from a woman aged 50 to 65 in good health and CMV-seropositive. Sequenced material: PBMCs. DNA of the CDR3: TGTGCCAGCAGTTTACCAGGGGGGTTTCGAGGCACTGAAGCTTTCTTT. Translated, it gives CASSLPGGFRGTEAFF.